This note documents a single TCR beta chain sequence. V was pared by 2 bases and J by 4 bases, with 7 bases between. This CDR3 has 13 residues. Germline V gene sequence: CDR1 ENHRY, CDR2 SYGVKD. The data were obtained in a study of blood T cell repertoires in COVID-19. Original analysis: Amplifying reference gene primers gave estimates of nucleated cell counts. The repertoire was sequenced with immunoSEQ multiplex PCR; TCRdb's copy has only in-frame clones and lacks some. The DNA was the basis for D and trimming; V, J and clone size are from that table. The table has about 47,000 clones, around 79% seen once; the top ten hold more than 20%.

The chain recombines TRBV10-3 with TRBJ2-3; D possibly corresponds to TRBD2 (5 bases). This sequence originates from a woman aged 60 to 75 with acute or convalescent COVID-19. What was sequenced was peripheral blood. This CDR3 reads CAISEGLSDTQYF. CDR3 bases: TGTGCCATCAGTGAGGGACTTTCAGATACGCAGTATTTT.